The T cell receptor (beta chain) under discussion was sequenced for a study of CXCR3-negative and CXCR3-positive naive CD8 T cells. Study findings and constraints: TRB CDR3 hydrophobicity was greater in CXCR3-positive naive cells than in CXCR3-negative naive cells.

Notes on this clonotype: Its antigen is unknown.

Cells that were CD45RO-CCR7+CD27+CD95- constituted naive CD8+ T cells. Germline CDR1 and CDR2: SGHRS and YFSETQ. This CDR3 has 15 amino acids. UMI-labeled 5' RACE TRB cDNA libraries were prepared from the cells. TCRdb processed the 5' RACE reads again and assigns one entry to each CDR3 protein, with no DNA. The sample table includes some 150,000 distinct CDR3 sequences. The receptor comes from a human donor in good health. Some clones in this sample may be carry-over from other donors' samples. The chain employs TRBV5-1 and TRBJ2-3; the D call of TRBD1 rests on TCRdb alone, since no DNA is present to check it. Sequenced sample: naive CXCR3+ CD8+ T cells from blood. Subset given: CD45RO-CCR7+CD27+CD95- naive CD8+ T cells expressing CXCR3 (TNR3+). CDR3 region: CASSQDRGPHDTQYF.